The next 25 T cell receptor beta chains were all read from a single sample in a study of beta chain features in type 1 diabetes (dated by TCRdb to the late 2010s). The antigens these receptors bind are not known. The receptor library was made with the immunoSEQ multiplex PCR assay. All of the isolated RNA was reverse transcribed with the High Capacity cDNA Reverse Transcription Kit, so expressed TCRB transcripts were sequenced. As stored in TCRdb, this immuneACCESS dataset retains in-frame rearrangements with V and J assigned. A fraction of the clones does not appear; measured against another copy, unresolved V genes explain less than half of the discrepancy, and the remainder lacks a known reason. Present in this sample are around 650,000 clones, 12% of which were seen just once. The top ten clones comprise more than 0.095% of the sample. Study-level results and caveats: A moderate but significant shortening of TCRB CDR3 length was observed in type 1 diabetes patients in all four CD4+ subsets.

Sequences were obtained from naive CD4+ T cells from blood. The cell subset or site label on this specimen signifies: true naive CD4+ T cells. All receptors come from a young man with type 1 diabetes.

This clone was detected a few times. This chain joins TRBV28 and TRBJ1-2; D is ambiguous. This CDR3 spans 15 amino acids. CDR1 and CDR2 from the germline V gene are MDHEN and SYDVKM. Trimming removed 4 bases at V and 3 bases at J, with 15 bases between. CDR3 sequence (DNA): TGTGCCAGCAGTTCACGGCCTAGGGTCGACTATGGCTACACCTTC. Translating it yields CASSSRPRVDYGYTF.

This clone was seen more than once but under ten times. The chain uses TRBV7-2 and TRBJ2-7; 9 nucleotides align to TRBD1. The CDR3 sequence is 15 residues long. From germline, CDR1 is SGHTA and CDR2 FQGNSA. V lost 5 bases, J lost 4 bases, and 9 bases stayed unmatched. CDR3 loop: CASSRAGQGRYEQYF. CDR3 coding DNA: TGTGCCAGCAGCCGAGCCGGACAGGGGCGATACGAGCAGTACTTC.

This clone was seen a handful of times. The rearrangement uses TRBV30 and TRBJ1-3; no definite D call. This CDR3 comprises 13 residues. CDR1 GTSNPN and CDR2 SVGIG come from the germline V gene (reference sequence). V lost 2 bases and J 2 bases, leaving 7 bases between the germline ends. The CDR3 sequence is CAWSPGTGNTIYF. CDR3 sequence (DNA): TGTGCCTGGAGTCCGGGGACTGGAAACACCATATATTTT. Filled out from reference TRBV30 and TRBJ1-3, the complete variable domain reads SQTIHQWPATLVQPVGSPLSLECTVEGTSNPNLYWYRQAAGRGLQLLFYSVGIGQISSEVPQNLSASRPQDRQFILSSKKLLLSDSGFYLCAWSPGTGNTIYFGEGSWLTVV.

Only a few counts were recorded for this clone. The chain carries TRBV29-1 and TRBJ2-1; TRBD1 matches 9 bases. The J segment lost 7 bases and the V segment lost 2 bases, leaving 3 bases of the junction unmatched. CDR1 is SQVTM and CDR2 is ANQGSEA in the germline V gene. The CDR3 has 13 residues. This CDR3 reads CSVERDRDNEQFF. The CDR3 nucleotides are TGCAGCGTTGAAAGGGACAGGGATAATGAGCAGTTCTTC.

About this clone: The sample contains more than one DNA sequence encoding this CDR3. The chain couples TRBV5-1 to TRBJ2-7, with a tentative D call TRBD1 (5 bases). The V gene lost 0 bases and the J gene lost 3 bases, with 7 bases spanning the gap. From germline, CDR1 is SGHRS and CDR2 YFSETQ. The CDR3 is made up of 13 amino acids. CDR3 in amino acids: CASSLGQNYEQYF. CDR3 bases: TGCGCCAGCAGCTTGGGACAGAACTACGAGCAGTACTTC.

This sequence joins TRBV6-5 and TRBJ1-1; D ambiguous. V was pared by 6 bases and J by 0 bases, with 8 bases between. This CDR3 comprises 13 residues. The germline V gene has CDR1 MNHEY and CDR2 SVGAGI. Here the CDR3 reads CASRALLNTEAFF. CDR3 sequence (DNA): TGTGCCAGCAGGGCTCTCCTGAACACTGAAGCTTTCTTT.

The V call is TRBV5-4, the J call TRBJ2-2, with D tentatively TRBD1 (5 bases). V lost 5 bases and J lost 0, with 11 bases in between. This CDR3 region has 15 residues. Germline loops: CDR1 SGHNT, CDR2 YYREEE (reference sequence). Here the CDR3 DNA reads TGTGCCAGCAGGGATGGACACGCGAACACCGGGGAGCTGTTTTTT. The encoded protein is CASRDGHANTGELFF.

The CDR3 coding sequence is TGTGCCTGGAGTGACCAGACGAATCAGCCCCAGCATTTT. Amino acids: CAWSDQTNQPQHF. V usage is TRBV30 and J usage is TRBJ1-5; D unclear. Germline values: CDR1 GTSNPN, CDR2 SVGIG (reference sequence). The V and J ends lost 1 base and 4 bases respectively, with 8 bases between them. The length of the CDR3 is 13 residues.

The gene calls are TRBV6-6 and TRBJ1-2; D gene unclear. Per the germline V gene, CDR1 is MNHNY and CDR2 is SVGAGI (reference sequence). This CDR3 spans 11 amino acids. Trimming shortened V by 6 bases and J by 8 bases, and 10 bases separated the two germline ends. CDR3 loop: CASSPREGYTF. The CDR3, as DNA: TGTGCCAGCAGCCCACGAGAGGGCTACACCTTC.

The chain is built from TRBV7-3 and TRBJ2-3, with TRBD2 matching over 13 bases. CDR1 and CDR2 from the germline V gene are SGHTA and FQGTGA. The CDR3 has 15 residues. With V trimmed by 5 bases and J by 7 bases, 6 bases remained unmatched. The CDR3 DNA reads as TGTGCCAGCAGCCTCACTAGCGGGGGGGCCCATACGCAGTATTTT. This codes for CASSLTSGGAHTQYF.

This clone appeared a few times. The V gene is TRBV27, the J gene TRBJ1-4; D possibly corresponds to TRBD1 (5 bases). The germline gives CDR1 MNHEY, CDR2 SMNVEV (reference sequence). The V gene lost 3 bases and the J gene lost 8 bases, with 13 bases spanning the gap. The CDR3 loop spans 14 amino acids. CDR3 sequence: CASSFSGQGEKLFF. The CDR3 DNA follows: TGTGCCAGCAGTTTTAGTGGGCAGGGCGAAAAACTGTTTTTT.

The sample holds a few counts of this clone. This rearrangement joins TRBV14 to TRBJ2-7; D is undetermined. CDR1 and CDR2 from the germline V gene are SGHDN and FVKESK. This CDR3 has 14 residues. Trimming shortened V by 1 base and J by 6 bases, and 13 bases separated the two germline ends. The CDR3 here is CASSQALFLSEQYF. CDR3 coding DNA: TGTGCCAGCAGCCAAGCCCTTTTTCTCTCCGAGCAGTACTTC.

This rearrangement joins TRBV5-1 to TRBJ2-1; weak D call: TRBD2 (5 bases). The CDR3 has 11 amino acids. V was shortened by 6 bases and J by 10 bases, with 11 bases between the two germline ends. The germline gives CDR1 SGHRS, CDR2 YFSETQ. The CDR3 DNA follows: TGCGCCAGCAATTTGTCGGGGGAGCAGTTCTTC. Amino acids: CASNLSGEQFF.

This clone was seen a handful of times. This chain links TRBV10-3 with TRBJ2-1, with D perhaps matching TRBD1 (6 bases). V was trimmed by 0 bases and J by 4 bases, leaving 13 bases between them. This CDR3 is 16 amino acids long. The germline V gene encodes CDR1 ENHRY and CDR2 SYGVKD. The CDR3 DNA follows: TGTGCCATCAGTGAGTCGACAGGTCAAAAGTACAATGAGCAGTTCTTC. It specifies CAISESTGQKYNEQFF.

This rearrangement joins TRBV7-2 to TRBJ2-7, with TRBD1 matching over 9 bases. Trimming took 2 bases from V and 7 from J; bases not matched to a gene: 9. The CDR3 is made up of 15 amino acids. Looked up from germline, CDR1 is SGHTA and CDR2 is FQGNSA. Here the CDR3 reads CASSLPGRDREEQYF. Here the CDR3 DNA reads TGTGCCAGCAGCTTACCGGGCCGGGACAGGGAAGAGCAGTACTTC.

The chain is built from TRBV7-8 and TRBJ1-6; TRBD1 matches at 8 bases. Germline trimming cut 3 bases from V and 7 bases from J; bases unmatched to any gene: 8. Per germline, CDR1 SGHVS and CDR2 FQNEAQ. CDR3 length: 16 amino acids. The CDR3 nucleotides read TGTGCCAGCAGCTTTCTAGGACAGGGCCTAAATTCACCCCTCCACTTT. Protein product: CASSFLGQGLNSPLHF.

This clone appeared a few times. This rearrangement joins TRBV6-5 to TRBJ2-3; TRBD2 might be the D (6 bases). The CDR3 has 14 residues. From germline, CDR1 is MNHEY and CDR2 SVGAGI. V was clipped by 6 bases and J by 2 bases, with 12 bases between them. CDR3 in DNA: TGTGCCAGCAGGACCGGGACTGACACAGATACGCAGTATTTT. Its protein product is CASRTGTDTDTQYF.

This clone has more than one count but fewer than ten. The chain links TRBV9 to TRBJ1-4; no definite D call. The CDR3 spans 14 residues. Germline CDR1 SGDLS, CDR2 YYNGEE. V was clipped by 2 bases and J by 0 bases, with 5 bases between them. DNA of the CDR3: TGTGCCAGCAGCGTGGGCGCAACTAATGAAAAACTGTTTTTT. It specifies CASSVGATNEKLFF.

This clone appeared a few times. The rearrangement joins TRBV30 to TRBJ2-1; unclear D gene. Germline assignment: CDR1 GTSNPN and CDR2 SVGIG (reference sequence). V was shortened by 0 bases and J by 4 bases, with 7 bases between the two germline ends. The CDR3 loop spans 13 amino acids. The CDR3 DNA reads TGTGCCTGGAGTGTAGTACGTTACAATGAGCAGTTCTTC. Its translation: CAWSVVRYNEQFF.

This chain joins TRBV9 and TRBJ1-5; the D is unclear. The V gene's germline CDR1 is SGDLS and CDR2 YYNGEE. Trimming took off 0 bases at V and 1 base at J, with 8 bases between the two ends. This CDR3 comprises 15 residues. The CDR3 nucleotides are TGTGCCAGCAGCGTAGCCGGGAGGAGCAATCAGCCCCAGCATTTT. Translated, it gives CASSVAGRSNQPQHF.

This clone showed up just a few times. The chain employs TRBV29-1 and TRBJ1-5, with D maybe TRBD1 (6 bases). CDR1 and CDR2 from the germline V gene are SQVTM and ANQGSEA. The CDR3 is made up of 13 amino acids. V shed 5 bases and J shed 5 bases, with 13 bases lying between them. DNA for the CDR3: TGCAGCGTTATGACAGGTGAACATCAGCCCCAGCATTTT. Protein sequence: CSVMTGEHQPQHF.

The chain recombines TRBV7-2 with TRBJ2-3, with D hard to call. Germline V gene lookup returns CDR1 SGHTA and CDR2 FQGNSA. The CDR3 covers 15 residues. Trimming took 6 bases from V and 0 from J, leaving 13 bases between them. The CDR3, as DNA: TGTGCCAGCAGGTCCTCCTTCGGGAGCACAGATACGCAGTATTTT. This codes for CASRSSFGSTDTQYF.

The chain employs TRBV7-8 and TRBJ2-7; 9 bases map to TRBD1. Trimming cost V 5 bases and J 0 bases; bases outside gene matches: 8. The CDR3 contains 16 residues. Germline assignment: CDR1 SGHVS and CDR2 FQNEAQ. CDR3 bases: TGTGCCAGCAGCAAGCACCGGGACAGGGACTCCTACGAGCAGTACTTC. It yields the protein CASSKHRDRDSYEQYF.

This clone has just a few counts. The rearrangement links TRBV9 to TRBJ2-6; D possibly corresponds to TRBD2 (5 bases). The CDR3 totals 16 residues. Per the germline V gene, CDR1 is SGDLS and CDR2 is YYNGEE. V was shortened by 0 bases and J by 3 bases, with 10 bases between the two germline ends. The CDR3 sequence: CASSVDAGGGANVLTF. As DNA, the CDR3 is TGTGCCAGCAGCGTAGATGCGGGTGGTGGGGCCAACGTCCTGACTTTC.

This clone came up a few times. The rearrangement uses TRBV11-3 and TRBJ2-1; 8 nucleotides agree with TRBD2. Germline V gene data show CDR1 as SGHNT and CDR2 as YENEEA. J was trimmed by 8 bases and V by 4 bases; bases with no gene match: 10. CDR3 length: 15 amino acids. The CDR3 nucleotides read TGTGCCAGCAGCTCCTCCCCAAGCGGGGGCGATGAGCAGTTCTTC. This translates into CASSSSPSGGDEQFF.